These T cell receptor beta chains were read from a single sample in a study of control samples from healthy donors and cancer patients. The table came from immunoSEQ multiplex PCR; TCRdb's copy has only in-frame clones and leaves some out. The data contain under 150,000 clones, 85% to 95% of them seen just once; the ten biggest clones take up about 3.6%. Sequences were obtained from blood. The origin of the receptors is a man aged 30 to 39 in good health. The CDR3 runs from the conserved cysteine through the conserved F or W. The order of the fields is J gene, V gene, D gene, clone size, CDR3 DNA, CDR3 protein. A D gene is named only where the DNA matches it firmly. Clone size, where shown, is once, few, many, or a class for clones that have expanded.

J gene: TRBJ1-3
V gene: TRBV2
D gene: TRBD1
clone size: .
CDR3 DNA: TGTGCCAGCAGGATGACAGGGGGAAACACCATATATTTT
CDR3 protein: CASRMTGGNTIYF

J gene: TRBJ1-3
V gene: TRBV19
D gene: .
clone size: .
CDR3 DNA: TGTGCCAGTAGTGACCAGGGGCAATCTGGAAACACCATATATTTT
CDR3 protein: CASSDQGQSGNTIYF

J gene: TRBJ1-4
V gene: TRBV5-5
D gene: .
clone size: .
CDR3 DNA: TGTGCCAGCAGCTTGGGACAATTGGGTGAAAAACTGTTTTTT
CDR3 protein: CASSLGQLGEKLFF

J gene: TRBJ1-2
V gene: TRBV30
D gene: .
clone size: once
CDR3 DNA: TGTGCCTGCCGTTTGGACAGAGCTAACTATGGCTACACCTTC
CDR3 protein: CACRLDRANYGYTF

J gene: TRBJ1-4
V gene: TRBV12-3/TRBV12-4
D gene: .
clone size: .
CDR3 DNA: TGTGCCAGCAGACGAGTTTGGGGGGAAAAACTGTTTTTT
CDR3 protein: CASRRVWGEKLFF

J gene: TRBJ2-3
V gene: TRBV7-2
D gene: TRBD2
clone size: .
CDR3 DNA: TGTGCCAGCAGCTTAGAGGGTCTAGCGGGGGCCCCGGGGTATTTT
CDR3 protein: CASSLEGLAGAPGYF

J gene: TRBJ2-1
V gene: TRBV6-6
D gene: TRBD2
clone size: .
CDR3 DNA: TGTGCCAGCAGTTTCCGGGGGGGCGAGTTCTTC
CDR3 protein: CASSFRGGEFF

J gene: TRBJ2-1
V gene: TRBV7-9
D gene: TRBD2
clone size: .
CDR3 DNA: TGTGCCAGCACCCGCCCCCGCGGGGGGACCAACAATGAGCAGTTCTTC
CDR3 protein: CASTRPRGGTNNEQFF

J gene: TRBJ2-2
V gene: TRBV7-8
D gene: TRBD1
clone size: .
CDR3 DNA: TGTGCCAGCAGAGGGTACGGGACAGGGGGCACCGGGGAGCTGTTTTTT
CDR3 protein: CASRGYGTGGTGELFF

J gene: TRBJ2-7
V gene: TRBV6-1
D gene: TRBD1
clone size: .
CDR3 DNA: TGTGCCAGCAGTGACAGGGGGTACGAGCAGTACTTC
CDR3 protein: CASSDRGYEQYF

J gene: TRBJ2-2
V gene: TRBV29-1
D gene: .
clone size: once
CDR3 DNA: TGCAGCGTTGAATATGGGACCGGGGAGCTGTTTTTT
CDR3 protein: CSVEYGTGELFF

J gene: TRBJ1-1
V gene: TRBV12-3/TRBV12-4
D gene: .
clone size: .
CDR3 DNA: TGTGCCAGCAGGTTGACCAGGAACACTGAAGCTTTCTTT
CDR3 protein: CASRLTRNTEAFF

J gene: TRBJ1-4
V gene: TRBV6-2/TRBV6-3
D gene: .
clone size: .
CDR3 DNA: TGTGCCAGCAGTTCCTCGGTCCCCAAACTGTTTTTT
CDR3 protein: CASSSSVPKLFF

J gene: TRBJ1-5
V gene: TRBV21-1
D gene: .
clone size: .
CDR3 DNA: TGTGCCAGCAGCCCCCGTGACAGGGTTAGTTGGAGCAATCAGCCCCAGCATTTT
CDR3 protein: CASSPRDRVSWSNQPQHF

J gene: TRBJ2-7
V gene: TRBV10-1
D gene: .
clone size: .
CDR3 DNA: TGCGCCAGCTCGCCGGGACCCACCTACGAGCAGTACTTC
CDR3 protein: CASSPGPTYEQYF

J gene: TRBJ1-2
V gene: TRBV19
D gene: .
clone size: .
CDR3 DNA: TGTGCCAGTAGTCCTCAGGGAGACTATGGCTACACCTTC
CDR3 protein: CASSPQGDYGYTF

J gene: TRBJ2-5
V gene: TRBV9
D gene: TRBD1
clone size: .
CDR3 DNA: TGTGCCAGCAGCGTAGGGACAGGGGGTTGGGAGACCCAGTACTTC
CDR3 protein: CASSVGTGGWETQYF

J gene: TRBJ1-2
V gene: TRBV2
D gene: .
clone size: .
CDR3 DNA: TGTGCCAGCAGTGAGCAACTTAACTATGGCTACACCTTC
CDR3 protein: CASSEQLNYGYTF